The 19 T cell receptor beta chains in this list originate from one sample, sequenced in a study of early T cells in non-severe SARS-CoV-2 infection. TCRdb re-derived calls from the 5' RACE reads in MiXCR, one entry per CDR3 protein. The sample records tens of thousands of distinct CDR3 sequences, around 6.5% being singletons. The sample was whole blood, taken at baseline. All receptors derive from an adult who was a healthcare worker with PCR-confirmed SARS-CoV-2 infection or an uninfected control (not recorded which).

This clonotype was detected ten times or more. The V and J genes are TRBV12-3 or TRBV12-4 and TRBJ1-5, with a tentative D call TRBD1 (6 bases). CDR3 length: 12 amino acids. The V end lost 5 bases, the J end lost 9 bases, and 11 bases lay between the germline ends. The CDR3 bases are TGTGCCAGCAGTAAGGGGGAGGGGCCCCAGCATTTT. Translation: CASSKGEGPQHF.

This clonotype was detected a few times. V usage is TRBV10-3 and J usage is TRBJ2-7; 11 nucleotides match TRBD2. Germline CDR1 reads ENHRY; CDR2 reads SYGVKD. V gave up 3 bases and J gave up 3 bases; unmatched junction bases: 1. The CDR3 has 14 residues. CDR3 nucleotide sequence: TGTGCCATCAGTGACACTAGCGGGAGCTACGAGCAGTACTTC. It encodes CAISDTSGSYEQYF.

This clonotype was observed at least ten times. The V gene is TRBV7-3, the J gene TRBJ2-1; the D is unclear. Trimming cost V 1 base and J 0 bases, with 10 bases left between them. CDR3 length: 16 residues. The germline CDR1 and CDR2 sequences are SGHTA and FQGTGA. The CDR3 sequence: CASSLIGQSSYNEQFF. The DNA for the CDR3 is TGTGCCAGCAGCTTAATAGGGCAGAGCTCCTACAATGAGCAGTTCTTC.

This clonotype came up many times. The genes are TRBV30 and TRBJ2-1; TRBD2 aligns across 7 bases. There are 13 residues in the CDR3. J lost 5 bases, V lost 3 bases, and 4 bases had no gene match. In germline, CDR1 is GTSNPN, CDR2 SVGIG (reference sequence). Here the CDR3 reads CAWRVSGHNEQFF. CDR3 nucleotides: TGTGCCTGGAGGGTTAGCGGGCACAATGAGCAGTTCTTC.

This clonotype was detected ten times or more. The CDR3 DNA reads TGTGCCAGCAGTCCCCGGAGGCTCGAGCAGTACTTC. Its translation is CASSPRRLEQYF. The rearrangement links TRBV28 to TRBJ2-7, with D maybe TRBD2 (5 bases). There are 12 residues in the CDR3. CDR1 and CDR2 from the germline V gene are MDHEN and SYDVKM. Trimming cost V 5 bases and J 6 bases, with 11 bases left between them.

This clonotype was found a few times. The rearrangement uses TRBV28 and TRBJ2-6; D not resolved. This CDR3 region has 15 residues. Trimming cost V 4 bases and J 2 bases, with 9 bases left between them. Germline V CDR1 and CDR2: MDHEN, SYDVKM. The DNA of the CDR3 is TGTGCCAGCAGTTCCCTACGAACTGGGGCCAACGTCCTGACTTTC. Residues: CASSSLRTGANVLTF.

This clonotype was counted at least ten times. The gene calls are TRBV27 and TRBJ2-7; D perhaps matches TRBD1 (6 bases). V was trimmed by 9 bases and J by 9 bases, leaving 24 bases between them. CDR3 size: 14 residues. CDR1 is MNHEY, CDR2 SMNVEV, per germline (reference sequence). CDR3 in amino acids: CARRPPTGTFGQYF. In DNA, the CDR3 is TGTGCCAGGAGACCACCCACAGGGACCTTCGGGCAGTACTTC.

This clonotype was found many times. This chain joins TRBV28 and TRBJ2-4; D possibly uses TRBD1 or TRBD2 (5 bases each). Germline CDR1 MDHEN, CDR2 SYDVKM. CDR3 length: 13 amino acids. V lost 9 bases, J lost 3 bases, and 12 bases lay in between. CDR3 amino acids: CASGGPVKNIQYF. The CDR3 coding sequence is TGTGCCAGTGGGGGACCAGTCAAAAACATTCAGTACTTC.

This clonotype was counted at least ten times. The chain carries TRBV29-1 and TRBJ2-2; 7 bases align to TRBD1. Unmatched junction bases numbered 8, after V lost 7 bases and J lost 0 bases. The CDR3 spans 15 residues. Germline loops: CDR1 SQVTM, CDR2 ANQGSEA. CDR3 sequence reads: CSARTGNSNTGELFF. The CDR3 bases are TGCAGCGCCCGGACAGGCAACTCGAACACCGGGGAGCTGTTTTTT.

The chain links TRBV4-2 to TRBJ1-5; D remains ambiguous. The CDR3 has 15 residues. Trimming removed 0 bases from V and 3 bases from J, with 9 bases in between. Germline V gives CDR1 LGHNA, CDR2 YNFKEQ. The CDR3 sequence is CASSQDVANNQPQHF. The DNA for the CDR3 is TGTGCCAGCAGCCAAGATGTAGCAAACAATCAGCCCCAGCATTTT.

This clonotype was seen only a few times. The chain uses TRBV6-2 or TRBV6-3 and TRBJ2-1, with 10 bases fitting TRBD1. This CDR3 contains 14 residues. The junction had 11 bases not matched to a gene; V was cut back by 8 bases and J by 10 bases. Germline lookup yields CDR1 MNHEY and CDR2 SVGEGT. CDR3 protein: CASHPGQGLREQFF. The CDR3 DNA follows: TGTGCCAGCCACCCGGGACAGGGGCTGCGCGAGCAGTTCTTC.

This clonotype was picked up many times. The chain employs TRBV12-3 or TRBV12-4 and TRBJ1-4; D gene uncertain. This CDR3 is 12 amino acids long. V dropped 6 bases and J dropped 8 bases, with 10 bases sitting between them. The CDR3 bases are TGTGCCAGCAGCCAATCGCAAGAAAAACTGTTTTTT. Translated: CASSQSQEKLFF.

This clonotype has more than one count but fewer than ten. The chain is built from TRBV7-2 and TRBJ2-7; 7 nucleotides agree with TRBD2. There are 15 residues in the CDR3. V gave up 4 bases and J gave up 0 bases; unmatched junction bases: 6. Per germline, CDR1 SGHTA and CDR2 FQGNSA. CDR3: CASSSPGGPSYEQYF. The CDR3 nucleotides are TGTGCCAGCAGCTCGCCGGGGGGTCCCTCCTACGAGCAGTACTTC.

This clonotype was seen repeatedly, ten times or more. This chain joins TRBV6-5 and TRBJ1-2; 7 positions match TRBD1. Trimming at V came to 5 bases and at J to 6 bases, leaving 12 bases not matched to a gene. The CDR3 has 15 amino acids. The germline V gene has CDR1 MNHEY and CDR2 SVGAGI. The CDR3 nucleotides are TGTGCCAGCAGTCCCGGCGACAGGGTAGCAGATGGCTACACCTTC. This translates into CASSPGDRVADGYTF.

The sample holds one count of this clonotype. The chain is built from TRBV11-2 and TRBJ2-2, with 9 bases that match TRBD2. The CDR3 extends over 15 amino acids. Germline V lookup: CDR1 SGHAT, CDR2 FQNNGV. The V segment lost 3 bases and the J segment 5 bases; nucleotides outside the gene matches: 4. CDR3 coding DNA: TGTGCCAGCAGCTTTCTAGCGGGACCTACCGGGGAGCTGTTTTTT. Translated, it gives CASSFLAGPTGELFF.

The table lists this clonotype with many counts. CDR3 residues: CASSKGRGAQHF. CDR3 in DNA: TGTGCCAGCAGCAAGGGAAGGGGGGCCCAGCATTTT. This rearrangement joins TRBV12-3 or TRBV12-4 to TRBJ1-5, with TRBD1 as a possible D gene (6 bases). V lost 6 bases and J 11 bases, leaving 14 bases between the germline ends. The CDR3 sequence is 12 residues long.

This clonotype was detected only a few times. The rearrangement uses TRBV29-1 and TRBJ2-5; D remains ambiguous. Looked up from germline, CDR1 is SQVTM and CDR2 is ANQGSEA. The V and J ends lost 4 bases and 9 bases respectively, with 9 bases between them. This CDR3 is built from 10 residues. For the CDR3, the DNA is TGCAGCGTTGGAAACGGCGCCCAGTACTTC. Translated, it gives CSVGNGAQYF. The variable domain in full, completed from reference TRBV29-1 and TRBJ2-5, reads SAVISQKPSRDICQRGTSLTIQCQVDSQVTMMFWYRQQPGQSLTLIATANQGSEATYESGFVIDKFPISRPNLTFSTLTVSNMSPEDSSIYLCSVGNGAQYFGPGTRLLVL.

By frequency in the sample, this clonotype is medium-sized. The chain uses TRBV6-2 or TRBV6-3 and TRBJ2-7, with 8 bases matching TRBD1. This CDR3 spans 13 amino acids. Germline loops: CDR1 MNHEY, CDR2 SVGEGT. Trimming at V came to 5 bases and at J to 3 bases, leaving 3 bases not matched to a gene. The CDR3 sequence is CASSPGTGYEQYF. CDR3 sequence (DNA): TGTGCCAGCAGTCCAGGGACAGGCTACGAGCAGTACTTC.

The genes are TRBV5-4 and TRBJ2-3, with D unresolved. This CDR3 is built from 15 residues. Germline-derived CDR1 and CDR2 are SGHNT and YYREEE (reference sequence). Trimming stripped 2 bases from V and 0 bases from J, with 10 bases between. The CDR3 nucleotides are TGTGCCAGCAGCTTAGGCGGAACTAGCACAGATACGCAGTATTTT. It encodes CASSLGGTSTDTQYF. Full variable domain (outside the CDR3, taken from reference TRBV5-4 and TRBJ2-3): ETGVTQSPTHLIKTRGQQVTLRCSSQSGHNTVSWYQQALGQGPQFIFQYYREEENGRGNFPPRFSGLQFPNYSSELNVNALELDDSALYLCASSLGGTSTDTQYFGPGTRLTVL.